The 24 T cell receptor beta chains listed next were all sequenced from one sample in a study of blood T cell repertoires in COVID-19. Clones were read by immunoSEQ multiplex PCR, and TCRdb kept only the in-frame ones, dropping some. The data contain 300,000 to 400,000 clones, 86% of them singletons. The material sequenced was PBMCs or T cells enriched from blood (not recorded which). The receptors originated from a woman in her 40s with acute COVID-19.

This chain uses TRBV7-2 with TRBJ1-6, with a weak D call TRBD1 (6 bases). Per the germline V gene, CDR1 is SGHTA and CDR2 is FQGNSA. The CDR3 runs to 15 residues. V shed 5 bases and J shed 6 bases, with 14 bases lying between them. CDR3 protein: CASSHPTGVNSPLHF. The CDR3 nucleotides read TGTGCCAGCAGCCACCCGACAGGAGTTAATTCACCCCTCCACTTT.

CDR3 sequence (DNA): TGCGCCAGCAGCTCAAGGAGTACAGGCGGCACTGAAGCTTTCTTT. This encodes CASSSRSTGGTEAFF. V and J are TRBV5-1 and TRBJ1-1; D possibly corresponds to TRBD1 (5 bases). V lost 3 bases to trimming and J lost 4 bases, with 16 bases between them. CDR3 length: 15 residues. Germline loops: CDR1 SGHRS, CDR2 YFSETQ.

The J gene is TRBJ1-1, the V gene TRBV18; D gene ambiguous. Trimming took 3 bases from V and 0 from J, leaving 11 bases between them. There are 15 residues in the CDR3. Germline-derived CDR1 and CDR2 are KGHSH and LQKENI. The CDR3 region has the DNA TGTGCCAGCTCACCGGAGGTAGGGTTGAACACTGAAGCTTTCTTT. Its protein is CASSPEVGLNTEAFF.

In its sample, this clone was seen a few times. The chain employs TRBV11-2 and TRBJ1-2, with D hard to call. The CDR3 contains 15 residues. Germline V CDR1 and CDR2: SGHAT, FQNNGV. Between the trimmed V and J ends, which lost 8 bases and 5 bases, there was a span of 21 bases. CDR3 in DNA: TGTGCCAGCTCCGTGGACCGACTAACCCTGTATGGCTACACCTTC. Translation gives CASSVDRLTLYGYTF.

This clone was detected only a few times. The chain uses TRBV6-2 or TRBV6-3 and TRBJ2-5; 12 bases are shared with TRBD2. Germline CDR1 is MNHEY and CDR2 is SVGEGT. V lost 6 bases, J lost 5 bases, and 16 bases stayed unmatched. The CDR3 loop spans 18 amino acids. The DNA for the CDR3 is TGTGCCAGCAGCTCCACCACCTTACTAGCGGGGGGCGGGGAGACCCAGTACTTC. This codes for CASSSTTLLAGGGETQYF.

The rearrangement joins TRBV6-2 or TRBV6-3 to TRBJ2-1, with D perhaps matching TRBD2 (6 bases). The V gene lost 3 bases and the J gene lost 4 bases, with 13 bases spanning the gap. This CDR3 has 15 residues. In germline, CDR1 is MNHEY, CDR2 SVGEGT. CDR3 DNA: TGTGCCAGCAGTTATCGGGGGACCAATTACAATGAGCAGTTCTTC. Translated, it gives CASSYRGTNYNEQFF.

V gene TRBV28 combines with J gene TRBJ2-5; D not certain. V was clipped by 6 bases and J by 1 base, with 15 bases between them. Germline V lookup: CDR1 MDHEN, CDR2 SYDVKM. This CDR3 comprises 15 residues. The CDR3 nucleotides are TGTGCCAGCAGCGAGATCGGGTCCTTCCAAGAGACCCAGTACTTC. Translated, it gives CASSEIGSFQETQYF.

DNA for the CDR3: TGTGCCAGCAGTACCCCCGGGACAGGGGACTATGGCTACACCTTC. This sequence encodes CASSTPGTGDYGYTF. The chain employs TRBV28 and TRBJ1-2; 10 bases line up with TRBD1. This CDR3 is built from 15 residues. Germline trimming cut 5 bases from V and 3 bases from J; bases unmatched to any gene: 6. From germline, CDR1 is MDHEN and CDR2 SYDVKM.

The chain links TRBV12-3 or TRBV12-4 to TRBJ1-2; D is ambiguous. The ends were cut back, 3 bases at V and 8 bases at J, with 13 bases in the middle. CDR3 length equals 13 residues. For the CDR3, the DNA is TGTGCCAGCAGTTTGGTCCGGGAGATCGGCTACACCTTC. Translating gives CASSLVREIGYTF.

The rearrangement joins TRBV28 to TRBJ1-1; D might be TRBD1 (5 bases). Germline V gene data show CDR1 as MDHEN and CDR2 as SYDVKM. The CDR3 is made up of 15 amino acids. V was pared by 2 bases and J by 4 bases, with 14 bases between. The CDR3 nucleotides are TGTGCCAGCAGTTTAATGCAGGGATCGGGCACTGAAGCTTTCTTT. It translates to CASSLMQGSGTEAFF.

The V call is TRBV11-2, the J call TRBJ1-2; possibly TRBD1 for D (5 bases). V was clipped by 1 base and J by 3 bases, with 18 bases between them. The CDR3 has 17 residues. Germline V gene lookup returns CDR1 SGHAT and CDR2 FQNNGV. CDR3: CASSLASSRQGDYGYTF. DNA of the CDR3: TGTGCCAGCAGCTTAGCCTCCTCGAGGCAGGGCGACTATGGCTACACCTTC.

CDR3 nucleotides: TGTGCCAGCAGAGGGGATTTTCCCTCCTACGAGCAGTACTTC. This translates into CASRGDFPSYEQYF. The rearrangement uses TRBV7-9 and TRBJ2-7, with D tentatively TRBD1 (5 bases). Germline loops: CDR1 SEHNR, CDR2 FQNEAQ (reference sequence). Trimming removed 6 bases at V and 0 bases at J, with 12 bases between. The CDR3 has 14 residues.

The CDR3 region has the DNA TGTGCCAGCAGCCCTAGAAGTTACGCCGGGAAGACCAAGGATTTCTTT. The encoded protein is CASSPRSYAGKTKDFF. The V gene is TRBV5-4, the J gene TRBJ1-1; no reliable D call. V was trimmed by 4 bases and J by 13 bases, leaving 29 bases between them. The CDR3 totals 16 residues. Per germline, CDR1 SGHNT and CDR2 YYREEE (reference sequence).

This chain joins TRBV7-9 and TRBJ2-1; D not resolved. The length of the CDR3 is 14 residues. Between the trimmed V and J ends, which lost 1 base and 2 bases, there was a span of 6 bases. Per the germline V gene, CDR1 is SEHNR and CDR2 is FQNEAQ (reference sequence). The CDR3 sequence is CASSLVHTYNEQFF. The DNA of the CDR3 is TGTGCCAGCAGCTTAGTACATACCTACAATGAGCAGTTCTTC.

This clone is a singleton in its sample. The chain couples TRBV7-3 to TRBJ2-1; TRBD2 agrees at 14 bases. The CDR3 runs 19 residues. Germline-derived CDR1 and CDR2 are SGHTA and FQGTGA. Unmatched junction bases numbered 8, after V lost 4 bases and J lost 0 bases. The CDR3, as DNA: TGTGCCAGCAGCTCCCAATGGACTAGCGGGAGGATCTCCTACAATGAGCAGTTCTTC. As protein: CASSSQWTSGRISYNEQFF.

The chain carries TRBV6-1 and TRBJ2-3, with unresolved D. The V and J ends lost 4 bases and 1 base respectively, with 18 bases between them. The germline V gene encodes CDR1 MNHNS and CDR2 SASEGT. CDR3 length equals 17 residues. The CDR3 region is CASSVKEQALGTDTQYF. The CDR3 DNA reads TGTGCCAGCAGTGTAAAAGAGCAGGCACTGGGCACAGATACGCAGTATTTT.

The gene calls are TRBV14 and TRBJ1-3; D is ambiguous. V lost 3 bases to trimming and J lost 4 bases, with 10 bases between them. Germline V gene lookup returns CDR1 SGHDN and CDR2 FVKESK. There are 14 residues in the CDR3. This CDR3 reads CASSHGGGGNTIYF. As DNA, the CDR3 is TGTGCCAGCAGCCATGGAGGAGGGGGAAACACCATATATTTT.

This clone has only a few counts. The chain couples TRBV2 to TRBJ2-7; TRBD1 aligns across 10 bases. The CDR3 runs 13 residues. CDR1 is SNHLY and CDR2 is FYNNEI in the germline V gene. J gave up 9 bases and V 11 bases, and 13 bases lay outside the gene matches. The CDR3 spells CAARGTGDPMQYF. Here the CDR3 DNA reads TGTGCCGCACGCGGGACAGGGGATCCTATGCAGTACTTC. Full variable domain (remainder filled in from reference TRBV2 and TRBJ2-7): EPEVTQTPSHQVTQMGQEVILRCVPISNHLYFYWYRQILGQKVEFLVSFYNNEISEKSEIFDDQFSVERPDGSNFTLKIRSTKLEDSAMYFCAARGTGDPMQYFGPGTRLTVT.

Only a few counts were recorded for this clone. The genes are TRBV6-5 and TRBJ1-5; tentatively, D is TRBD1 (5 bases). V gave up 6 bases and J gave up 4 bases, with 16 bases separating them. The CDR3 loop spans 15 amino acids. Looked up from germline, CDR1 is MNHEY and CDR2 is SVGAGI. The CDR3 region has the DNA TGTGCCAGCAGCCCCGCTTGGGGGGGTAATCAGCCCCAGCATTTT. It codes for CASSPAWGGNQPQHF.

In DNA form, the CDR3 reads TGTGCCAGCAGTGAAGGGGAGGGTAGGGTACGGCCCCAGCATTTT. Protein: CASSEGEGRVRPQHF. The chain employs TRBV2 and TRBJ1-5; D is unresolved. Trimming took 1 base from V and 9 from J, leaving 16 bases between them. CDR1 is SNHLY and CDR2 is FYNNEI in the germline V gene. The CDR3 runs 15 residues. The full variable domain, in which reference TRBV2 and TRBJ1-5 provide the parts outside the CDR3, is EPEVTQTPSHQVTQMGQEVILRCVPISNHLYFYWYRQILGQKVEFLVSFYNNEISEKSEIFDDQFSVERPDGSNFTLKIRSTKLEDSAMYFCASSEGEGRVRPQHFGDGTRLSIL.

The chain links TRBV7-2 to TRBJ1-3; 10 bases fit TRBD1. V was clipped by 5 bases and J by 8 bases; unmatched bases: 9. Germline V CDR1 and CDR2: SGHTA, FQGNSA. The length of the CDR3 is 15 residues. Here the CDR3 reads CASSLVGGTGDTIYF. The CDR3, as DNA: TGTGCCAGCAGCCTAGTAGGGGGGACAGGGGACACCATATATTTT. The full variable domain, with the rest looked up from reference TRBV7-2 and TRBJ1-3, is GAGVSQSPSNKVTEKGKDVELRCDPISGHTALYWYRQSLGQGLEFLIYFQGNSAPDKSGLPSDRFSAERTGGSVSTLTIQRTQQEDSAVYLCASSLVGGTGDTIYFGEGSWLTVV.

This chain links TRBV7-9 with TRBJ1-5; weak D call: TRBD1 (6 bases). This CDR3 has 17 amino acids. The germline V gene has CDR1 SEHNR and CDR2 FQNEAQ (reference sequence). Deletions cut 5 bases from V and 9 bases from J, with 26 bases between. CDR3 sequence reads: CASSQSQGIGLSGPQHF. Here the CDR3 DNA reads TGTGCCAGCAGCCAAAGCCAGGGGATAGGTTTGAGTGGGCCCCAGCATTTT.

This chain uses TRBV2 with TRBJ1-4, with TRBD1 identical over 8 bases. Looked up from germline, CDR1 is SNHLY and CDR2 is FYNNEI. The CDR3 sequence is 13 residues long. V shed 8 bases, J shed 3 bases, and the junction held 2 bases outside the gene matches. CDR3 residues: CASAGGSNEKLFF. The DNA for the CDR3 is TGTGCCAGCGCAGGGGGCTCTAATGAAAAACTGTTTTTT.

This clone appeared a single time. The chain carries TRBV28 and TRBJ1-6, with D maybe TRBD1 (5 bases). From germline, CDR1 is MDHEN and CDR2 SYDVKM. There are 17 residues in the CDR3. Trimming left V 3 bases short and J 5 bases short, with 17 bases between. The CDR3 DNA reads as TGTGCCAGCAGTTTCCCTTGGGGAGGGGCAGATAATTCACCCCTCCACTTT. Its protein product is CASSFPWGGADNSPLHF.